This passage covers 26 T cell receptor beta chains from one sample sequenced in a study of T cell repertoires in cytomegalovirus infection (dated by TCRdb to about 2019). The sequencing machine was an Illumina HiSeq 1500. TCRdb ran its own pipeline on the public reads, namely fastp trimming at Q25 and MiXCR clone calling, and kept in-frame beta chains. CDR3 protein duplicates are merged, each entry listing the most common genes and DNA. Present in this sample are some 680,000 distinct CDR3 sequences, less than 40% of which were seen just once. Around 2.8% of the sample is taken by the ten largest. The sample was PBMCs. These receptors were collected from a human donor in good health (CMV status not recorded). Some clones in this sample may be carry-over from other donors' samples.

The chain carries TRBV5-1 and TRBJ1-1; 7 bases match TRBD1. The length of the CDR3 is 14 residues. Germline-derived CDR1 and CDR2 are SGHRS and YFSETQ. J lost 4 bases, V lost 2 bases, and 5 bases had no gene match. The CDR3 spells CASSFDRVSTEAFF. The CDR3 DNA follows: TGCGCCAGCAGCTTTGACAGGGTGAGCACTGAAGCTTTCTTT.

CDR3 DNA: TGCGCCAGCAGCTTGGAAGGCGGGAGGGGCGACGAGCAGTACTTC. Translation gives CASSLEGGRGDEQYF. V gene TRBV5-1 combines with J gene TRBJ2-7; 9 bases map to TRBD2. Germline trimming cut 0 bases from V and 5 bases from J; bases unmatched to any gene: 6. This CDR3 is built from 15 residues. CDR1 and CDR2 (germline): SGHRS, YFSETQ.

On this clonotype itself: Possible read error: a much larger clone is one base away. The conserved final phenylalanine or tryptophan is absent from the CDR3, which likely points to a read error. The rearrangement joins TRBV6-5 to TRBJ2-7, with a possible D match to TRBD1 (5 bases). The CDR3 has 14 amino acids. The germline V gene has CDR1 MNHEY and CDR2 SVGAGI. V lost 7 bases and J 6 bases, leaving 19 bases between the germline ends. This CDR3 reads CASIPRGTHGEQYL. CDR3 DNA sequence: TGTGCCAGCATCCCTAGGGGAACCCACGGCGAGCAGTACTTA.

This clonotype was detected only a few times. V usage is TRBV5-6 and J usage is TRBJ1-6; no clear D gene. CDR1 is SGHDT and CDR2 is YYEEEE in the germline V gene. This CDR3 comprises 15 residues. Trimming removed 4 bases from V and 5 bases from J, with 13 bases in between. The CDR3 DNA sequence: TGTGCCAGCAGCCGAAGATGGGTGGATAATTCACCCCTCCACTTT. Translation: CASSRRWVDNSPLHF.

This clonotype came up once. At one end, the junction sequence differs from germline, possibly due to a read error. The chain recombines TRBV12-3 or TRBV12-4 with TRBJ1-1; the D gene is possibly TRBD1 (6 bases). The CDR3 contains 14 residues. CDR3 sequence: CASTYDRMNTQAFF. In DNA, the CDR3 is TGTGCCAGCACCTATGACAGGATGAACACTCAAGCTTTCTTT.

Written as DNA, the CDR3 is TGTGCCAGCAGTTACAGGGAGGCGAACACTGAAGCTTTCTTT. Translation gives CASSYREANTEAFF. The chain is built from TRBV6-6 and TRBJ1-1; D gene unclear. The CDR3 length is 14 residues. Germline assignment: CDR1 MNHNY and CDR2 SVGAGI (reference sequence). Trimming removed 2 bases from V and 1 base from J, with 8 bases in between.

To note about this clonotype: This could be a read error, since a much larger clone is one nucleotide away. This rearrangement joins TRBV7-2 to TRBJ2-1; D is perhaps TRBD2 (5 bases). Germline V gene lookup returns CDR1 SGHTA and CDR2 FQGNSA. Trimming took off 5 bases at V and 4 bases at J, with 18 bases between the two ends. The CDR3 spans 16 residues. The CDR3: CASSITCGQAYNEQFF. The CDR3 coding sequence is TGTGCCAGCAGCATTACTTGCGGGCAGGCGTACAATGAGCAGTTCTTC.

Ten or more counts support this clonotype. The chain has TRBV7-9 and TRBJ2-5; D is perhaps TRBD1 or TRBD2 (6 bases each). V was shortened by 4 bases and J by 2 bases, with 17 bases between the two germline ends. This CDR3 comprises 16 residues. Germline assignment: CDR1 SEHNR and CDR2 FQNEAQ (reference sequence). CDR3 DNA: TGTGCCAGCAGCTCCCTAAGTGGGGGGCGGCAAGAGACCCAGTACTTC. Encoded protein: CASSSLSGGRQETQYF.

This chain joins TRBV19 and TRBJ1-2, with TRBD1 as a possible D gene (6 bases). The CDR3 spans 15 residues. Trimming stripped 3 bases from V and 6 bases from J, with 17 bases between. CDR1 is LNHDA, CDR2 SQIVND, per germline (reference sequence). CDR3 protein: CASSISYRVGDGYTF. The CDR3 bases are TGTGCCAGTAGTATCTCCTACAGGGTGGGTGATGGCTACACCTTC. The entire variable domain, with the rest obtained from reference TRBV19 and TRBJ1-2, is as follows: DGGITQSPKYLFRKEGQNVTLSCEQNLNHDAMYWYRQDPGQGLRLIYYSQIVNDFQKGDIAEGYSVSREKKESFPLTVTSAQKNPTAFYLCASSISYRVGDGYTFGSGTRLTVV.

The DNA of the CDR3 is TGTGCCAGCAGCGCCGTATTCCGGGGACAGGGGTATACCGGGGAGCTGTTTTTT. Residues: CASSAVFRGQGYTGELFF. The chain is built from TRBV9 and TRBJ2-2; TRBD1 aligns across 10 bases. The germline V gene encodes CDR1 SGDLS and CDR2 YYNGEE. The length of the CDR3 is 18 residues. V shed 3 bases and J 5 bases; nucleotides not matched to a gene: 13.

This rearrangement joins TRBV12-3 or TRBV12-4 to TRBJ2-5, with D possibly matching TRBD2 (6 bases). This CDR3 is built from 16 residues. V dropped 3 bases and J dropped 1 base, with 15 bases sitting between them. CDR3 sequence (DNA): TGTGCCAGCAGTTTCCGGGCAGCGGGCTCCCAAGAGACCCAGTACTTC. Its protein product is CASSFRAAGSQETQYF.

This clonotype occurred a few times. The V call is TRBV12-3 or TRBV12-4, the J call TRBJ2-1; 7 bases are a match to TRBD2. The V segment lost 3 bases and the J segment 0 bases; nucleotides outside the gene matches: 14. The CDR3 totals 19 residues. CDR3: CASSLMRLAPFSSYNEQFF. CDR3 DNA sequence: TGTGCCAGCAGTTTGATGCGACTAGCCCCCTTTAGCTCCTACAATGAGCAGTTCTTC.

The chain links TRBV7-9 to TRBJ2-5, with 8 bases that match TRBD1. This CDR3 comprises 18 residues. The V gene's germline CDR1 is SEHNR and CDR2 FQNEAQ (reference sequence). V was clipped by 1 base and J by 4 bases; unmatched bases: 14. Here the CDR3 reads CASSLEWQGALPGETQYF. In DNA form, the CDR3 reads TGTGCCAGCAGCTTAGAATGGCAGGGGGCGCTACCAGGAGAGACCCAGTACTTC.

About this clonotype: Possible read error: a much larger clone is one base away. The chain joins TRBV7-2 to TRBJ1-2; D is unresolved. CDR1 and CDR2 (germline): SGHTA, FQGNSA. This CDR3 region has 14 residues. The CDR3 DNA reads TGTGCCAGCAGCTTAGCTGCAGCTAACTATGGCTACCCCTTC. Translated, it gives CASSLAAANYGYPF.

This clonotype was picked up many times. The chain uses TRBV7-2 and TRBJ1-1; D uncertain. Germline CDR1 SGHTA, CDR2 FQGNSA. CDR3 size: 13 residues. The V and J ends lost 5 bases and 3 bases respectively, with 10 bases between them. Here the CDR3 reads CASSLDTYTEAFF. The CDR3 nucleotides are TGTGCCAGCAGCCTAGACACTTACACTGAAGCTTTCTTT.

There are many counts of this clonotype. This chain joins TRBV7-2 and TRBJ1-5; no clear D. Germline V CDR1 and CDR2: SGHTA, FQGNSA. The CDR3 consists of 13 residues. Trimming took 2 bases from V and 6 from J, leaving 8 bases between them. CDR3 amino acids: CASSLTSGQPQHF. The CDR3 bases are TGTGCCAGCAGCTTAACTTCTGGTCAGCCCCAGCATTTT.

The chain joins TRBV27 to TRBJ1-6; 7 bases agree with TRBD1. CDR3 length: 16 residues. The V segment lost 7 bases and the J segment 5 bases; nucleotides outside the gene matches: 11. Germline V gives CDR1 MNHEY, CDR2 SMNVEV (reference sequence). The CDR3 DNA follows: TGTGCCAGCACCCTAATCCGGGACAGTAATAATTCACCCCTCCACTTT. It translates to CASTLIRDSNNSPLHF.

This rearrangement joins TRBV2 to TRBJ2-1; tentative D call: TRBD1 (5 bases). The germline V gene has CDR1 SNHLY and CDR2 FYNNEI. V lost 7 bases to trimming and J lost 5 bases, with 15 bases between them. The CDR3 consists of 14 residues. The CDR3 bases are TGTGCCAGCACCACAGGTAACCCTCACAATGAGCAGTTCTTC. Amino acids: CASTTGNPHNEQFF. Using reference TRBV2 and TRBJ2-1 for the parts outside the CDR3, the full variable domain is EPEVTQTPSHQVTQMGQEVILRCVPISNHLYFYWYRQILGQKVEFLVSFYNNEISEKSEIFDDQFSVERPDGSNFTLKIRSTKLEDSAMYFCASTTGNPHNEQFFGPGTRLTVL.

The chain joins TRBV28 to TRBJ2-3, with TRBD1 as a possible D gene (6 bases). This CDR3 region has 13 residues. Germline CDR1 reads MDHEN; CDR2 reads SYDVKM. V gave up 3 bases and J gave up 6 bases, with 10 bases separating them. The CDR3 spells CASSFPGEDTQYF. As DNA, the CDR3 is TGTGCCAGCAGTTTCCCAGGGGAGGATACGCAGTATTTT.

A word on this clonotype: A read error is possible here, since a much larger clone lies one base away. This chain uses TRBV7-3 with TRBJ1-1; D may be TRBD1 (5 bases). Germline V lookup: CDR1 SGHTA, CDR2 FQGTGA. This CDR3 is built from 13 residues. The CDR3 nucleotides are TGTGCCAGCAGCCTCGTCTGGGGCCGCGAAGCTATCTTT. As protein: CASSLVWGREAIF. Drawing the rest from reference TRBV7-3 and TRBJ1-1, the complete variable domain is GAGVSQTPSNKVTEKGKYVELRCDPISGHTALYWYRQSLGQGPEFLIYFQGTGAADDSGLPNDRFFAVRPEGSVSTLKIQRTERGDSAVYLCASSLVWGREAIFGQGTRLTVV.

Worth noting for this clonotype: A junction boundary mismatches the germline segment, possibly from a read error. This sequence joins TRBV15 and TRBJ2-7; no firm D call. The CDR3 sequence is 16 residues long. Germline V gene sequence: CDR1 LNHNV, CDR2 YYDKDF (reference sequence). The CDR3 DNA reads as TGTGCCACCAGCAGAGATGGTCAGGCGCGGCCCTACGAGCATTACTTC. This sequence encodes CATSRDGQARPYEHYF.

To note about this clonotype: Since the CDR3 does not end with the conserved phenylalanine or tryptophan, this likely comes from a read error. Because the CDR3's place on the DNA is in doubt, the DNA is left out and the CDR3 is given as listed by TCRdb. V and J are TRBV7-8 and TRBJ1-1. The length of the CDR3 is 13 amino acids, counting both ends. The germline V gene has CDR1 SGHVS and CDR2 FQNEAQ. The CDR3 here is CASSWATNTESFA.

This clonotype was recorded a few times. The chain links TRBV5-4 to TRBJ1-2; 7 nucleotides align to TRBD1. J gave up 4 bases and V 3 bases, and 3 bases lay outside the gene matches. Germline CDR1 is SGHNT and CDR2 is YYREEE (reference sequence). The CDR3 length is 13 residues. The CDR3 sequence is CASSSQGSYGYTF. For the CDR3, the DNA is TGTGCCAGCAGCTCACAGGGGTCCTATGGCTACACCTTC. Variable domain in full (rest from reference TRBV5-4 and TRBJ1-2): ETGVTQSPTHLIKTRGQQVTLRCSSQSGHNTVSWYQQALGQGPQFIFQYYREEENGRGNFPPRFSGLQFPNYSSELNVNALELDDSALYLCASSSQGSYGYTFGSGTRLTVV.

This sequence joins TRBV28 and TRBJ1-5; D is undetermined. This CDR3 comprises 12 residues. V lost 6 bases and J lost 4, with 7 bases in between. Looked up from germline, CDR1 is MDHEN and CDR2 is SYDVKM. The CDR3 DNA follows: TGTGCCAGCAGAGAGATGAATCAGCCCCAGCATTTT. The encoded protein is CASREMNQPQHF. The full variable domain, in which reference TRBV28 and TRBJ1-5 provide the parts outside the CDR3, is DVKVTQSSRYLVKRTGEKVFLECVQDMDHENMFWYRQDPGLGLRLIYFSYDVKMKEKGDIPEGYSVSREKKERFSLILESASTNQTSMYLCASREMNQPQHFGDGTRLSIL.

This chain's CDR3 is CASSLPRQGWGAFF. CDR3 coding DNA: TGTGCCAGCAGCTTACCCAGACAGGGGTGGGGAGCTTTCTTT. The rearrangement uses TRBV7-9 and TRBJ1-1; TRBD1 matches 8 bases. The CDR3 is 14 residues long. The germline V gene encodes CDR1 SEHNR and CDR2 FQNEAQ (reference sequence). The V segment lost 2 bases and the J segment 10 bases; nucleotides outside the gene matches: 9.

The chain combines TRBV20-1 with TRBJ2-7, with 9 bases that match TRBD2. Germline V gene lookup returns CDR1 DFQATT and CDR2 SNEGSKA (reference sequence). With 5 bases clipped from V and 3 bases from J, the junction kept 8 bases outside the gene matches. The CDR3 covers 14 residues. DNA for the CDR3: TGCAGTGCTCAGGTAGCGGGAGCGGGCTACGAGCAGTACTTC. Its translation: CSAQVAGAGYEQYF.